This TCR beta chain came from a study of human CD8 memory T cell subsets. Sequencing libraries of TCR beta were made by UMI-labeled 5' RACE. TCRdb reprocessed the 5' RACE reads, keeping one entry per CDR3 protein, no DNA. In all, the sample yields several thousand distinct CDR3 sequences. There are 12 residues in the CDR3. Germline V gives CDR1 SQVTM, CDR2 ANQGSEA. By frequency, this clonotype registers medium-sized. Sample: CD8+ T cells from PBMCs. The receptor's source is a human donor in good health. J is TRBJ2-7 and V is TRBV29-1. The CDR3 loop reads CSVVSELYEQYF.